This T cell receptor (beta chain) comes out of a study of control samples from healthy donors and cancer patients. Using immunoSEQ multiplex PCR, the repertoire was profiled, and TCRdb retains in-frame clones only, with some absent. Here the sample spans some 95,000 clones, 75% to 85% being singletons. V lost 3 bases to trimming and J lost 5 bases, with 8 bases between them. The CDR3 sequence is 14 residues long. The germline V gene has CDR1 SGHVS and CDR2 FQNEAQ. The source is a woman aged 25-40 years in good health. Material for sequencing was blood. The chain employs TRBV7-8 and TRBJ1-6; D possibly corresponds to TRBD1 (5 bases). This CDR3 reads CASSFPGDNSPLHF. CDR3 DNA: TGTGCCAGCAGCTTCCCGGGGGATAATTCACCCCTCCACTTT.